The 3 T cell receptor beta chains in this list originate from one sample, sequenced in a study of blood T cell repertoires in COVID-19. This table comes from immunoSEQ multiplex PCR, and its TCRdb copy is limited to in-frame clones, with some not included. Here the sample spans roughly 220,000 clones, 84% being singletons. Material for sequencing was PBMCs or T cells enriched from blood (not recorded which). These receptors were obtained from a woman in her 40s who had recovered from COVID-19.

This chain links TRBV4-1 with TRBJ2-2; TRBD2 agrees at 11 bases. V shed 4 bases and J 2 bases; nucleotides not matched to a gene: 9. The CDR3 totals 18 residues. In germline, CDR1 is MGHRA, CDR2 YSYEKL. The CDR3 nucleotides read TGCGCCAGCAGCCCGCGAGGGACTAGCGGAATTAACACCGGGGAGCTGTTTTTT. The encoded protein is CASSPRGTSGINTGELFF.

The DNA of the CDR3 is TGTGCCAGCAGTCAAACGAGAAACGGCTACACCTTC. Amino acids: CASSQTRNGYTF. The chain combines TRBV6-2 or TRBV6-3 with TRBJ1-2; D ambiguous. The germline gives CDR1 MNHEY, CDR2 SVGEGT. V was pared by 5 bases and J by 8 bases, with 12 bases between. This CDR3 region has 12 residues.

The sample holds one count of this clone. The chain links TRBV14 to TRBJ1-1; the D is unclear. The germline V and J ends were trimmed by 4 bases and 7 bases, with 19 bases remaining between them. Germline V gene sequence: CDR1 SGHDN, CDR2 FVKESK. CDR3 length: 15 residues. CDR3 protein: CASSPRFSGKGEAFF. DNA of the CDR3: TGTGCCAGCAGCCCAAGGTTTTCGGGGAAGGGTGAAGCTTTCTTT.